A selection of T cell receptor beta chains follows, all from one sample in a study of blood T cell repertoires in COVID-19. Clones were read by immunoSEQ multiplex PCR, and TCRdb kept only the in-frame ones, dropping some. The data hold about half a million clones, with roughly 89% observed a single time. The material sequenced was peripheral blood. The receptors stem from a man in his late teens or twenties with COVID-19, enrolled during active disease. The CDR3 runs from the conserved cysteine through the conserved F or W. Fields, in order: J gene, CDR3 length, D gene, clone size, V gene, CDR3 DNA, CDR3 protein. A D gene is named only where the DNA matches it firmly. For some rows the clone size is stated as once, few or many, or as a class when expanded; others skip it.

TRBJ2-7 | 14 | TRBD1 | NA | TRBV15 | TGTGCCACCAGCAGGGACAGGGGGCGGCACGAGCAGTACTTC | CATSRDRGRHEQYF
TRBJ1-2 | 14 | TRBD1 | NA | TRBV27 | TGTGCCAGCAGTTGGGACAGGACACTCTATGGCTACACCTTC | CASSWDRTLYGYTF
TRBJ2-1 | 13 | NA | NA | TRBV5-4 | TGTGCCAGCAGCTTGTCCCGGGCGGGTGAGCAGTTCTTC | CASSLSRAGEQFF
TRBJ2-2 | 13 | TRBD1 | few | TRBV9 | TGTGCCAGCGGACAGGGAGTCACCGGGGAGCTGTTTTTT | CASGQGVTGELFF
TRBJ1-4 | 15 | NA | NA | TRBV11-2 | TGTGCCAGCAGGACGGTCGGGGGGAAGAATGAAAAACTGTTTTTT | CASRTVGGKNEKLFF
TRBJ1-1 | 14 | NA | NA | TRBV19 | TGTGCCAGTAGTATAGACAGGGAGAACACTGAAGCTTTCTTT | CASSIDRENTEAFF
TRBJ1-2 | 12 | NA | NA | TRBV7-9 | TGTGCCAGCAGCCAACCCAGGGGTGTCTACACCTTC | CASSQPRGVYTF
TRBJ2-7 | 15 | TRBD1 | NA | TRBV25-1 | TGTGCCAGCAGTGAGGGGCAACAGGGGGCTAGCGAGCAGTACTTC | CASSEGQQGASEQYF
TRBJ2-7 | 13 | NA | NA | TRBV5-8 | TGTGCCAGCAGCGAGGACTACTCCTACGAGCAGTACTTC | CASSEDYSYEQYF
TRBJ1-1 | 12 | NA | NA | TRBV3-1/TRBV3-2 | TGTGCCAGCAGCCAAGACCAGGTTGAAGCTTTCTTT | CASSQDQVEAFF
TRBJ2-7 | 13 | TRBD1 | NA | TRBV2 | TGTGCCAGCAGTCGGACAGGCTCCTACGAGCAGTACTTC | CASSRTGSYEQYF
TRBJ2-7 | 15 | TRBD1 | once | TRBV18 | TGTGCCAGCTTCACGGGCGGGACAGGGCTCCACGAGCAGTACTTC | CASFTGGTGLHEQYF
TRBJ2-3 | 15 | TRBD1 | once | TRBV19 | TGTGCCAGTAGTTTTGGGCAGGGGGCGGGAGATACGCAGTATTTT | CASSFGQGAGDTQYF
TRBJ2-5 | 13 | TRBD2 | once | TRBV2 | TGTGCCAGCAGGAGGGCGGGAGGAGAGACCCAGTACTTC | CASRRAGGETQYF
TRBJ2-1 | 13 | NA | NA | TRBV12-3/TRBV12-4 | TGTGCCAGCACCTTAATCGGTGAGGATGAGCAGTTCTTC | CASTLIGEDEQFF
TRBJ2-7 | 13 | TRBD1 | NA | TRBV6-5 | TGTGCCAGCAGTCGGACAGGCTCCTACGAGCAGTACTTC | CASSRTGSYEQYF
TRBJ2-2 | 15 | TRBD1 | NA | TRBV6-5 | TGTGCCAGCAGTTACGGGACAGTAAACACCGGGGAGCTGTTTTTT | CASSYGTVNTGELFF
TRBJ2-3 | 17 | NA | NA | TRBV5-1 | TGCGCCAGCAGCTTATGGCGAAAAAGGAGGGACACAGATACGCAGTATTTT | CASSLWRKRRDTDTQYF
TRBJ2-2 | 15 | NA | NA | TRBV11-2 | TGTGCCAGCAGCTCCAGGGATACGAACACCGGGGAGCTGTTTTTT | CASSSRDTNTGELFF
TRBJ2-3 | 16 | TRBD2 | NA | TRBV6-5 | TGTGCCAGCAGTTACTCGGGCCGCGGGAGTCCAGATACGCAGTATTTT | CASSYSGRGSPDTQYF
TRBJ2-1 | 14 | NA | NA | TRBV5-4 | TGTGCCAGCAGCTTGTCCCAGGGTCCTCCCGAGCAGTTCTTC | CASSLSQGPPEQFF
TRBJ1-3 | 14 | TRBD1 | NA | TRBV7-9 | TGTGCCAGCAGCCGAGACAGGGCTGGAAACACCATATATTTT | CASSRDRAGNTIYF
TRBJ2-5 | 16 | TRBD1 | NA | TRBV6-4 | TGTGCCAGCAGCCCAACCGGGACAGGGGGCATGGAGACCCAGTACTTC | CASSPTGTGGMETQYF
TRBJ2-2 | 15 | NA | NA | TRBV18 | TGTGCCAGCTCACCACTGGGGCTAAACACCGGGGAGCTGTTTTTT | CASSPLGLNTGELFF
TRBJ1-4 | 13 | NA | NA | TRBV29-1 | TGCAGCGTGGTGACCGTTAAGGGGGAAAAACTGTTTTTT | CSVVTVKGEKLFF
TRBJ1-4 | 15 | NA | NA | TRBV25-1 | TGTGCCAGCAGTGAATTGGCCGGGAGGGATGAAAAACTGTTTTTT | CASSELAGRDEKLFF
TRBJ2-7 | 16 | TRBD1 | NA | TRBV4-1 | TGCGCCAGCAGCCATGTCCTCCCGGGACAGTCCTACGAGCAGTACTTC | CASSHVLPGQSYEQYF
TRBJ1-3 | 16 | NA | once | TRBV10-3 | TGTGCCATCAGTGGAGGAGGGCTTTCCTCTGGAAACACCATATATTTT | CAISGGGLSSGNTIYF
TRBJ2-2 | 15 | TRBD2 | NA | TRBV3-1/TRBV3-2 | TGTGCCAGCAGACACGGCGGGGGGGCCCGCGGGGAGCTGTTTTTT | CASRHGGGARGELFF
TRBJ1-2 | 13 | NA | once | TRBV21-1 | TGTGCCAGCCGCAAGACAGAGGATGGTGGCTACACCTTC | CASRKTEDGGYTF
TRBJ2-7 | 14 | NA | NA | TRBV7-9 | TGTGCCAGCAGCTTAGCGTCCGGAGCCTACGAGCAGTACTTC | CASSLASGAYEQYF
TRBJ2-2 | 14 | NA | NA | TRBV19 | TGTGCCAGTAGCGGGAGATTTATCCCCGGGGAGCTGTTTTTT | CASSGRFIPGELFF
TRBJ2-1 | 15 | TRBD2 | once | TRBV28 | TGTGCCAGCAGTTCCCCGACTAGCGGATACAATGAGCAGTTCTTC | CASSSPTSGYNEQFF
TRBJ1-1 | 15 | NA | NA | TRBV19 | TGTGCCAGTAGTATAGGGCCAGGAGGGAACACTGAAGCTTTCTTT | CASSIGPGGNTEAFF
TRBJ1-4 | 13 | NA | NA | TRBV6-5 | TGTGCCAGCAGACAGTCATCTATGGAAAAACTGTTTTTT | CASRQSSMEKLFF
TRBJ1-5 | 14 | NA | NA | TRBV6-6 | TGTGCCAGCAGTTACTCGGCGGGGGATCAGCCCCAGCATTTT | CASSYSAGDQPQHF
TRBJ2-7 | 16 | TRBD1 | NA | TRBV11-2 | TGTGCCAGCAGCTTAGAGGGGACAGGGGGCTTTTACGAGCAGTACTTC | CASSLEGTGGFYEQYF
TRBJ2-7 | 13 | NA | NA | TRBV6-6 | TGTGCCACCAGTTACTCCCGGGATTCTGAGCAGTACTTC | CATSYSRDSEQYF
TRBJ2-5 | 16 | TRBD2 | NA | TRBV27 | TGTGCCAGCAGTTTTGGACTAGCGGGGGGACAAGAGACCCAGTACTTC | CASSFGLAGGQETQYF
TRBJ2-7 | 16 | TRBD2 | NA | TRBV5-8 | TGTGCCAGCAGCTTGGTACCCAGCGGGGGGCCCTACGAGCAGTACTTC | CASSLVPSGGPYEQYF
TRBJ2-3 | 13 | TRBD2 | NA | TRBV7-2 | TGTGCCAGCAGCTCACGTCTAGCGGGTACGCAGTATTTT | CASSSRLAGTQYF
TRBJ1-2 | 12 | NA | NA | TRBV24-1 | TGTGCCACCAGTGATTCAGAGGGTGGCTACACCTTC | CATSDSEGGYTF
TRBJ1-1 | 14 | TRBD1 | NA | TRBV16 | TGTGCCAGCAGCCAAACTGGACAGGGAACTGAAGCTTTCTTT | CASSQTGQGTEAFF
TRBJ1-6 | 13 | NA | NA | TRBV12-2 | TGTGCAAGTCGCTTAGAGGCAGGGGAACCCCTCCACTTT | CASRLEAGEPLHF
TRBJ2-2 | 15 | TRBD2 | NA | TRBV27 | TGTGCCAGCAGTTTATCACTAGCGGGGTACGGGGAGCTGTTTTTT | CASSLSLAGYGELFF
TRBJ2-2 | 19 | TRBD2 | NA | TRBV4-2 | TGTGCCAGCAGCCAAGATCCACTAGCGGGCCAACAGAACACCGGGGAGCTGTTTTTT | CASSQDPLAGQQNTGELFF
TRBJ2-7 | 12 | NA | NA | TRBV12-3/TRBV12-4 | TGTGCCAGCACCCTAGGGAGCTACGAGCAGTACTTC | CASTLGSYEQYF
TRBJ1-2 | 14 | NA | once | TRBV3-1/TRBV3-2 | TGTGCCAGCAGCCACGCCGCAGGGTGGGATGGCTACACCTTC | CASSHAAGWDGYTF
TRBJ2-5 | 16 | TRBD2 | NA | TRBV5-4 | TGTGCCAGCAGCTTGAGTCTAGCGGGAGGTGGAGAGACCCAGTACTTC | CASSLSLAGGGETQYF
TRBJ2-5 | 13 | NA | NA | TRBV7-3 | TGTGCCAGCAGCCGACAGGTACAAGAGACCCAGTACTTC | CASSRQVQETQYF
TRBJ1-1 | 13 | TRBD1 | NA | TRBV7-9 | TGTGCCAGCAGCGTACAGGGGCAAACTGAAGCTTTCTTT | CASSVQGQTEAFF
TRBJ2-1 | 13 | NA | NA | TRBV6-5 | TGTGCCAGCAGTCCTCTCTCCTACAATGAGCAGTTCTTC | CASSPLSYNEQFF
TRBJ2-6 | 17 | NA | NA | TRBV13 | TGTGCCAGCAGCCCTCCAGGAGGGCGCGCTGGGGCCAACGTCCTGACTTTC | CASSPPGGRAGANVLTF
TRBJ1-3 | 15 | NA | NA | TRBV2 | TGTGCCAGCAGTGTGGTCAGGGAAATTGGAAACACCATATATTTT | CASSVVREIGNTIYF